Each of the 17 T cell receptor beta chains below was sequenced from the same sample in a study of cytomegalovirus exposure and HLA in healthy donors (dated 2017 in TCRdb). Library prep was done by the immunoSEQ multiplex PCR assay. The multiplex PCR relied on a mix of 60 forward primers for TCR Vbeta segments and 13 reverse primers for TCR Jbeta segments. Held by TCRdb, this immuneACCESS table contains in-frame sequences only and omits some clones. Under half of the omission traces to an unresolved V gene where checked; the cause of the rest is unknown. The table for this sample lists approximately 180,000 clones; roughly 77% of them were counted only once. About 1.6% of the sample lies in the top ten. The sample was PBMCs. Receptor source: a woman in her fifties or sixties in good health and CMV-seronegative.

The genes are TRBV2 and TRBJ1-4, with 8 nucleotides matching TRBD1. CDR3 length: 15 residues. Per germline, CDR1 SNHLY and CDR2 FYNNEI. The trim removed 4 bases at V and 2 bases at J, leaving 3 bases unmatched. The CDR3, as DNA: TGTGCCAGCAGTGGACAGGGGTCGACTAATGAAAAACTGTTTTTT. Amino acid sequence: CASSGQGSTNEKLFF.

This chain links TRBV2 with TRBJ1-2; D call uncertain. CDR1 is SNHLY and CDR2 is FYNNEI in the germline V gene. V gave up 7 bases and J gave up 8 bases, with 23 bases separating them. The CDR3 totals 15 residues. The CDR3 sequence: CASTPRRRSDEGYTF. CDR3 nucleotide sequence: TGTGCCAGCACCCCCCGACGGCGGTCCGACGAGGGCTACACCTTC. Together with reference TRBV2 and TRBJ1-2, the CDR3 gives the full variable domain: EPEVTQTPSHQVTQMGQEVILRCVPISNHLYFYWYRQILGQKVEFLVSFYNNEISEKSEIFDDQFSVERPDGSNFTLKIRSTKLEDSAMYFCASTPRRRSDEGYTFGSGTRLTVV.

V usage is TRBV27 and J usage is TRBJ1-2; the match to TRBD1 covers 8 bases. Trimming removed 6 bases from V and 4 bases from J; junction bases left unmatched: 10. The germline V gene encodes CDR1 MNHEY and CDR2 SMNVEV (reference sequence). CDR3 length equals 15 residues. The CDR3 loop reads CASSFTGDRSYGYTF. Here the CDR3 DNA reads TGTGCCAGCAGCTTTACAGGGGACAGGAGCTATGGCTACACCTTC.

J is TRBJ1-5 and V is TRBV2, with 12 positions matching TRBD1. This CDR3 comprises 17 residues. Per the germline V gene, CDR1 is SNHLY and CDR2 is FYNNEI. J was trimmed by 1 base and V by 3 bases; bases with no gene match: 4. The DNA of the CDR3 is TGTGCCAGCAGTGACCGGGACAGGGGGCGAAGCAATCAGCCCCAGCATTTT. It yields the protein CASSDRDRGRSNQPQHF.

This clone was picked up a small number of times. The chain employs TRBV6-5 and TRBJ1-6; no firm D call. Germline V gene lookup returns CDR1 MNHEY and CDR2 SVGAGI. The V and J ends lost 8 bases and 7 bases respectively, with 15 bases between them. CDR3 length: 14 residues. The CDR3 here is CASARRERNSPLHF. In nucleotides, the CDR3 is TGTGCCAGCGCTAGGCGGGAACGGAATTCACCCCTCCACTTT.

This chain connects TRBV7-9 to TRBJ2-3; 10 nucleotides match TRBD2. From germline, CDR1 is SEHNR and CDR2 FQNEAQ (reference sequence). V shed 4 bases, J shed 7 bases, and the junction held 8 bases outside the gene matches. The length of the CDR3 is 15 residues. CDR3 region: CASSSPGLARHTQYF. In nucleotides, the CDR3 is TGTGCCAGCAGCTCACCGGGACTAGCGAGGCATACGCAGTATTTT.

V is TRBV6-5 and J is TRBJ1-5, with unresolved D. Per the germline V gene, CDR1 is MNHEY and CDR2 is SVGAGI. This CDR3 is 14 amino acids long. With 0 bases removed from V and 6 bases from J, the gap between germline ends came to 9 bases. CDR3 DNA sequence: TGTGCCAGCAGTTACTCGACGGGTAGTCAGCCCCAGCATTTT. Its translation is CASSYSTGSQPQHF.

V and J are TRBV4-3 and TRBJ1-1; D gene uncertain. This CDR3 region has 15 residues. Germline loops: CDR1 LGHNA, CDR2 YSLEER. V lost 4 bases and J 4 bases, leaving 16 bases between the germline ends. Written as DNA, the CDR3 is TGCGCCAGCAGCCCCGGGAGAGAAGCGGGCACTGAAGCTTTCTTT. Translating it yields CASSPGREAGTEAFF.

This clone was recorded once. V and J are TRBV6-1 and TRBJ1-6; no reliable D call. Germline V gene sequence: CDR1 MNHNS, CDR2 SASEGT. This CDR3 region has 13 residues. V was trimmed by 7 bases and J by 4 bases, leaving 8 bases between them. The CDR3 sequence: CASKRQYNSPLHF. The CDR3 bases are TGTGCCAGCAAGAGGCAGTATAATTCACCCCTCCACTTT.

The rearrangement links TRBV18 to TRBJ2-7, with 11 positions matching TRBD2. The CDR3 loop spans 17 amino acids. V gave up 1 base and J gave up 3 bases; unmatched junction bases: 8. Germline loops: CDR1 KGHSH, CDR2 LQKENI. This chain's CDR3 is CASSPQYSGRADYEQYF. The CDR3 DNA reads as TGTGCCAGCTCACCACAATATAGCGGGAGGGCCGACTACGAGCAGTACTTC.

The chain employs TRBV19 and TRBJ2-1; the D gene is possibly TRBD2 (6 bases). V was trimmed by 6 bases and J by 5 bases, leaving 14 bases between them. The V gene's germline CDR1 is LNHDA and CDR2 SQIVND (reference sequence). There are 14 residues in the CDR3. The CDR3 sequence: CASSGSHLDNEQFF. The CDR3 DNA sequence: TGTGCCAGTAGCGGGAGCCACTTGGACAATGAGCAGTTCTTC.

CDR3 coding DNA: TGTGCCAGCAGCTTGCTGACAGGGGTAAACACTGAAGCTTTCTTT. It translates to CASSLLTGVNTEAFF. The chain employs TRBV5-4 and TRBJ1-1, with 8 bases identical to TRBD1. The germline gives CDR1 SGHNT, CDR2 YYREEE (reference sequence). This CDR3 is 15 amino acids long. The J segment lost 2 bases and the V segment lost 1 base, leaving 4 bases of the junction unmatched.

The gene calls are TRBV6-6 and TRBJ2-7, with 9 bases fitting TRBD1. There are 12 residues in the CDR3. CDR1 is MNHNY, CDR2 SVGAGI, per germline (reference sequence). The J segment lost 4 bases and the V segment lost 8 bases, leaving 3 bases of the junction unmatched. The CDR3 here is CASQTGGYEQYF. The CDR3 DNA reads as TGTGCCAGCCAGACAGGGGGTTACGAGCAGTACTTC.

The chain employs TRBV6-5 and TRBJ2-7; D perhaps matches TRBD1 (6 bases). Deletions cut 5 bases from V and 12 bases from J, with 26 bases between. The CDR3 spans 15 residues. Germline CDR1 reads MNHEY; CDR2 reads SVGAGI. The CDR3 sequence: CASSASRGTPRGPYF. The CDR3 DNA follows: TGTGCCAGCAGTGCATCACGAGGGACACCCCGGGGTCCGTACTTC.

This clone was seen once. The rearrangement joins TRBV6-5 to TRBJ1-2; D gene uncertain. The CDR3 loop spans 13 amino acids. The ends were cut back, 5 bases at V and 4 bases at J, with 11 bases in the middle. Looked up from germline, CDR1 is MNHEY and CDR2 is SVGAGI. The CDR3 bases are TGTGCCAGCAGTCCGGCTGGAGGCTATGGCTACACCTTC. Translated: CASSPAGGYGYTF.

This sequence joins TRBV7-3 and TRBJ1-1; 10 bases agree with TRBD1. Germline trimming cut 5 bases from V and 11 bases from J; bases unmatched to any gene: 8. Germline CDR1 SGHTA, CDR2 FQGTGA. The CDR3 runs to 13 residues. CDR3 coding DNA: TGTGCCAGCAGCCAGGACAGGGGGAGTCCGGCTTTCTTT. As protein: CASSQDRGSPAFF.

This sequence joins TRBV29-1 and TRBJ2-1; 7 nucleotides align to TRBD1. J lost 7 bases, V lost 6 bases, and 3 bases had no gene match. The germline V gene encodes CDR1 SQVTM and CDR2 ANQGSEA. The CDR3 spans 11 residues. In DNA form, the CDR3 reads TGCAGCGTAAAGGACAGGAATGAGCAGTTCTTC. Translating gives CSVKDRNEQFF.